The 14 T cell receptor beta chains presented below share a single source sample, sequenced in a study of technical replicates of blood from a few donors. Repertoires were generated with immunoSEQ multiplex PCR, while TCRdb's copy carries only in-frame clones and drops some. Here the sample spans around 81,000 clones, approximately 94% being singletons. Sequenced input: T cells isolated from PBMCs. Receptors originate from a human donor in good health.

This chain links TRBV27 with TRBJ2-2, with 9 bases aligning to TRBD1. Trimming cost V 0 bases and J 6 bases; bases outside gene matches: 8. Per germline, CDR1 MNHEY and CDR2 SMNVEV (reference sequence). CDR3 length: 17 amino acids. The CDR3 loop is CASSLSTGTGKAGELFF. The CDR3, as DNA: TGTGCCAGCAGTTTATCTACCGGGACAGGGAAGGCCGGGGAGCTGTTTTTT.

This chain joins TRBV18 and TRBJ1-2; D gene unclear. V shed 0 bases and J shed 4 bases, with 9 bases lying between them. This CDR3 is 14 amino acids long. Germline CDR1 is KGHSH and CDR2 is LQKENI. CDR3 sequence reads: CASSPPRETYGYTF. CDR3 sequence (DNA): TGTGCCAGCTCACCACCAAGGGAGACCTATGGCTACACCTTC.

This clone was seen just once. The chain carries TRBV5-1 and TRBJ2-3; 10 positions match TRBD1. The CDR3 loop spans 15 amino acids. Germline CDR1 is SGHRS and CDR2 is YFSETQ. After removal of 9 bases from V and 8 bases from J, the junction contained 15 bases not matched to a gene. This CDR3 is CANPPRRQGAGTQYF. DNA of the CDR3: TGCGCCAACCCCCCCCGGCGACAGGGGGCAGGTACGCAGTATTTT.

This clone counts as medium-sized (0.01 to 0.1%). The V gene is TRBV5-1, the J gene TRBJ1-1; D gene unclear. Per the germline V gene, CDR1 is SGHRS and CDR2 is YFSETQ. The CDR3 totals 13 residues. The ends were cut back, 2 bases at V and 0 bases at J, with 5 bases in the middle. In DNA form, the CDR3 reads TGCGCCAGCAGCTTTCAAATGAACACTGAAGCTTTCTTT. Its translation is CASSFQMNTEAFF.

The V and J genes are TRBV13 and TRBJ2-4; 8 bases line up with TRBD2. The germline V gene has CDR1 PRHDT and CDR2 FYEKMQ (reference sequence). This CDR3 has 19 amino acids. Trimming at V came to 1 base and at J to 0 bases, leaving 11 bases not matched to a gene. The DNA for the CDR3 is TGTGCCAGCAGCTTAGTAGGTCTAGCGGGCGATCTAGCCAAAAACATTCAGTACTTC. Its translation is CASSLVGLAGDLAKNIQYF.

The chain is built from TRBV9 and TRBJ2-5; D gene uncertain. The CDR3 consists of 15 residues. CDR1 and CDR2 (germline): SGDLS, YYNGEE. Trimming removed 0 bases from V and 4 bases from J, with 13 bases in between. CDR3: CASSVAINTGETQYF. The CDR3 DNA reads as TGTGCCAGCAGCGTAGCGATTAATACGGGAGAGACCCAGTACTTC.

The rearrangement joins TRBV19 to TRBJ1-1; D is undetermined. V lost 7 bases and J lost 1, with 13 bases in between. The CDR3 is 14 amino acids. The germline V gene encodes CDR1 LNHDA and CDR2 SQIVND (reference sequence). CDR3 sequence reads: CASKVPGWNTEAFF. The CDR3 DNA follows: TGTGCCAGTAAGGTACCGGGGTGGAACACTGAAGCTTTCTTT.

This sequence joins TRBV15 and TRBJ1-2; 8 bases align to TRBD1. The CDR3 spans 15 residues. In germline, CDR1 is LNHNV, CDR2 YYDKDF (reference sequence). V lost 2 bases to trimming and J lost 8 bases; unmatched junction nucleotides: 10. Here the CDR3 DNA reads TGTGCCACCAGCAGACCCGGCCAGGGGGCGCCGGGCTACACCTTC. Translation: CATSRPGQGAPGYTF. Filled out from reference TRBV15 and TRBJ1-2, the complete variable domain reads DAMVIQNPRYQVTQFGKPVTLSCSQTLNHNVMYWYQQKSSQAPKLLFHYYDKDFNNEADTPDNFQSRRPNTSFCFLDIRSPGLGDTAMYLCATSRPGQGAPGYTFGSGTRLTVV.

This rearrangement joins TRBV4-3 to TRBJ1-5; no clear D gene. Germline CDR1 LGHNA, CDR2 YSLEER. The CDR3 is 14 residues long. Trimming cost V 0 bases and J 7 bases, with 10 bases left between them. CDR3 bases: TGCGCCAGCAGCCAAGATCCTGGGAGGCAGCCCCAGCATTTT. Translated, it gives CASSQDPGRQPQHF.

J is TRBJ1-2 and V is TRBV29-1; D not certain. In germline, CDR1 is SQVTM, CDR2 ANQGSEA. The CDR3 is 11 residues long. Trimming shortened V by 7 bases and J by 3 bases, and 9 bases separated the two germline ends. The CDR3 reads CSALPDYGYTF. The DNA of the CDR3 is TGCAGCGCTCTCCCGGACTATGGCTACACCTTC.

Notes on this clone: At the DNA level, this CDR3 is encoded by other sequences in the same sample as well. The J gene is TRBJ1-1, the V gene TRBV29-1; weak D call: TRBD1 (6 bases). V lost 6 bases and J lost 4, with 15 bases in between. The CDR3 covers 13 residues. From germline, CDR1 is SQVTM and CDR2 ANQGSEA. The CDR3 region has the DNA TGCAGCGTGACGGGGGGCTCCAGCACTGAAGCTTTCTTT. Its protein product is CSVTGGSSTEAFF.

The chain employs TRBV10-3 and TRBJ1-5, with D perhaps matching TRBD1 (5 bases). Trimming stripped 6 bases from V and 6 bases from J, with 15 bases between. The CDR3 sequence is 14 residues long. From germline, CDR1 is ENHRY and CDR2 SYGVKD. CDR3: CAISAGGAFQPQHF. CDR3 coding DNA: TGTGCCATCAGCGCGGGAGGGGCGTTTCAGCCCCAGCATTTT.

Worth noting for this clone: Relative to the germline gene, one junction end is altered; a read error may explain this. The V gene is TRBV5-1, the J gene TRBJ2-2; 9 bases align to TRBD1. The CDR3 length is 16 residues. CDR1 SGHRS and CDR2 YFSETQ come from the germline V gene. CDR3: CASSLVWDRDSRGAVF. In DNA form, the CDR3 reads TGCGCCAGCAGCTTGGTCTGGGACAGGGATAGCCGGGGAGCTGTTTTT.

The chain joins TRBV28 to TRBJ2-4; D is ambiguous. The germline V and J ends were trimmed by 6 bases and 0 bases, with 9 bases remaining between them. In germline, CDR1 is MDHEN, CDR2 SYDVKM. The CDR3 contains 14 residues. The CDR3 bases are TGTGCCAGCAGAGGAGTTTTAGCCAAAAACATTCAGTACTTC. Residues: CASRGVLAKNIQYF.